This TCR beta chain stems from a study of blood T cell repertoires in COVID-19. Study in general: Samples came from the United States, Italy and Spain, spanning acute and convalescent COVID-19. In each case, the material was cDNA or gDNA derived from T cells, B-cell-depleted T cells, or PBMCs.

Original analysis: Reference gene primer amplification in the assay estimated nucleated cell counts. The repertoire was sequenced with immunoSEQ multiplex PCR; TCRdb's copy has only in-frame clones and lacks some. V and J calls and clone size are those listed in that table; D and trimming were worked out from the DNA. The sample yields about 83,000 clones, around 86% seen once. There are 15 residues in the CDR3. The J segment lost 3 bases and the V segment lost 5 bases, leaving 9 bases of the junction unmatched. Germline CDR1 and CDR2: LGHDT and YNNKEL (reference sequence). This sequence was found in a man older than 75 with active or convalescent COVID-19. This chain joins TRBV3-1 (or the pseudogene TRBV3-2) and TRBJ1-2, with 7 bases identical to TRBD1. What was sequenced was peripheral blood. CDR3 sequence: CASSYGTRGHYGYTF. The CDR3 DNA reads TGTGCCAGCAGCTACGGGACAAGGGGGCACTATGGCTACACCTTC.